This entry lists 9 T cell receptor beta chains sequenced from one sample in a study of human T cells and chemical hapten exposure (dated by TCRdb to about 2021). The label giving this sample's time point can be read as: patch test 2, 6 weeks after DPC sensitization. What this sample's treatment or condition label stands for: therapeutic diphenylcyclopropenone sensitization with weekly scalp DPC. Library preparation was by RACE. The listed sequencing device is NextSeq 500. TCRdb handled the public reads itself, with Q25 trimming in fastp and clone calling in MiXCR, and kept productive beta chains. Rows are combined by CDR3 protein, so each entry shows the most common genes and DNA. Within this sample are 330,000 or so distinct CDR3 sequences, with roughly 6% of them counted one time only. The ten largest account for more than 5.5% of the sample. The sample was whole blood, taken in connection with sensitization to the hapten diphenylcyclopropenone (DPC). The receptors come from a woman younger than 30 with alopecia areata. Some clones in this sample may be carry-over from other donors' samples.

This clonotype was recorded a few times. The chain carries TRBV20-1 and TRBJ2-1; tentatively, D is TRBD2 (5 bases). The V gene's germline CDR1 is DFQATT and CDR2 SNEGSKA (reference sequence). There are 11 residues in the CDR3. The germline V and J ends were trimmed by 6 bases and 10 bases, with 13 bases remaining between them. CDR3 sequence reads: CSAATLAEQFF. The DNA of the CDR3 is TGCAGTGCCGCAACCTTAGCGGAGCAGTTCTTC.

This clonotype was observed at least ten times. The V call is TRBV12-3 or TRBV12-4, the J call TRBJ1-1; D gene unclear. CDR3 size: 12 residues. The ends were cut back, 7 bases at V and 1 base at J, with 7 bases in the middle. The CDR3 bases are TGTGCCAGCACCCCAGAGAACACTGAAGCTTTCTTT. Translation gives CASTPENTEAFF.

This clonotype was counted only a few times. The CDR3 bases are TGCGCCAGCAGCCAATCTAACGTAGGAACCGGGGAGCTGTTTTTT. Translating it yields CASSQSNVGTGELFF. The rearrangement uses TRBV4-1 and TRBJ2-2; no definite D call. Germline V gene sequence: CDR1 MGHRA, CDR2 YSYEKL. The V end lost 2 bases, the J end lost 5 bases, and 12 bases lay between the germline ends. This CDR3 has 15 residues.

CDR3 DNA: TGTGCCAGCAGCCAAGATCCCCCAGGGTTGAATCAGCCCCAGCATTTT. It translates to CASSQDPPGLNQPQHF. The V and J genes are TRBV3-1 and TRBJ1-5; D might be TRBD1 (5 bases). Trimming removed 0 bases from V and 4 bases from J, with 13 bases in between. The CDR3 extends over 16 amino acids. The germline V gene encodes CDR1 LGHDT and CDR2 YNNKEL (reference sequence).

A word on this clonotype: A much larger clone differs from this one at a single base, so this may be a read error. This rearrangement joins TRBV19 to TRBJ2-1; D perhaps matches TRBD1 (5 bases). There are 13 residues in the CDR3. The germline V gene has CDR1 LNHDA and CDR2 SQIVND (reference sequence). CDR3 nucleotide sequence: TGTGCCGGTAGTATAGAATGGCGGACAGAGCAGTTCTTC. Translating gives CAGSIEWRTEQFF.

At least ten counts were recorded for this clonotype. The rearrangement joins TRBV4-3 to TRBJ1-2, with 9 bases lining up with TRBD1. Germline CDR1 and CDR2: LGHNA and YSLEER. CDR3 length equals 14 residues. Losses at the gene ends were 0 bases for V and 6 bases for J; bases not matched to a gene: 2. This CDR3 reads CASSQEGQGDGYTF. CDR3 DNA sequence: TGCGCCAGCAGCCAAGAGGGACAGGGTGATGGCTACACCTTC.

V and J are TRBV6-5 and TRBJ2-3; D is perhaps TRBD2 (6 bases). This CDR3 has 15 amino acids. CDR1 and CDR2 from the germline V gene are MNHEY and SVGAGI. Trimming removed 7 bases at V and 5 bases at J, with 19 bases between. For the CDR3, the DNA is TGTGCCAGCAAACCCCCGGAGGGCAGGGAAGATACGCAGTATTTT. Its protein product is CASKPPEGREDTQYF.

This clonotype was seen many times. This chain uses TRBV2 with TRBJ2-1; 9 bases match TRBD1. Germline V gives CDR1 SNHLY, CDR2 FYNNEI. The CDR3 is made up of 11 amino acids. V shed 8 bases and J 10 bases; nucleotides not matched to a gene: 3. CDR3 nucleotides: TGTGCCAGCCATGACAGGGGGGAGCAGTTCTTC. It yields the protein CASHDRGEQFF.

The rearrangement uses TRBV7-8 and TRBJ1-5; no reliable D call. Germline CDR1 is SGHVS and CDR2 is FQNEAQ. The CDR3 is 16 amino acids. The ends were cut back, 5 bases at V and 0 bases at J, with 14 bases in the middle. CDR3: CASSPPPRNSNQPQHF. DNA for the CDR3: TGTGCCAGCAGCCCCCCTCCCCGTAATAGCAATCAGCCCCAGCATTTT.